This T cell receptor beta chain was recorded in a study of T cell responses to AZD1222 COVID-19 vaccine. Study-wide results and caveats: Baseline serostatus was positive in only a handful of AZD1222 recipients. There were repertoire samples only from the period after the peak T cell response. The donor group comprised mostly white British people and more females; the analysis possibly underestimated clonal diversity.

This CDR3 has 14 amino acids. Trimming removed 5 bases from V and 5 bases from J, with 15 bases in between. Germline loops: CDR1 MNHEY, CDR2 SVGAGI. Pooling was applied to second doses at about 4 or about 12 weeks. The repertoire was sequenced with immunoSEQ multiplex PCR; TCRdb's copy has only in-frame clones and lacks some. The sample consists of about 73,000 clones, approximately 89% of them appearing once. Comment on this clone: No antigen is known for it.

The rearrangement joins TRBV6-5 to TRBJ2-5, with D perhaps TRBD2 (6 bases). The TCR originated in an adult who received the AZD1222 COVID-19 vaccine. The source was peripheral blood, collected 28 days after the second AZD1222 dose. The CDR3 sequence: CASSTRPGRETQYF. The CDR3 DNA sequence: TGTGCCAGCAGTACCCGACCAGGGAGGGAGACCCAGTACTTC.